These 19 T cell receptor beta chains came from one sample sequenced in a study of PD-1 blockade in classical Hodgkin lymphoma. TCRdb's table, derived via immunoSEQ multiplex PCR, lists solely in-frame clones and lacks some. The sample yields about 97,000 clones, 80% to 85% seen once. In every patient, relapse followed autologous stem cell transplantation, while exposure to brentuximab vedotin differed. The specimen was peripheral blood mononuclear cells (PBMCs), collected at baseline. The receptors were sampled from a human donor with classical Hodgkin lymphoma.

V gene TRBV19 combines with J gene TRBJ2-1, with D perhaps being TRBD1 or TRBD2 (5 bases each). Germline values: CDR1 LNHDA, CDR2 SQIVND (reference sequence). The CDR3 is made up of 15 amino acids. Trimming pared 1 base from V and 5 bases from J, leaving 12 bases between. The CDR3: CASSIVPGRHNEQFF. The DNA of the CDR3 is TGTGCCAGTAGTATAGTACCGGGGCGCCACAATGAGCAGTTCTTC.

The chain couples TRBV14 to TRBJ1-1; D is ambiguous. The germline CDR1 and CDR2 sequences are SGHDN and FVKESK. Trimming took off 2 bases at V and 11 bases at J, with 15 bases between the two ends. This CDR3 has 13 amino acids. The CDR3, as DNA: TGTGCCAGCAGCCAACCAACAGCCCCGATGGCTTTCTTT. Translating gives CASSQPTAPMAFF.

This chain connects TRBV5-1 to TRBJ2-3; the D is unclear. Trimming removed 7 bases from V and 4 bases from J, with 16 bases in between. Per the germline V gene, CDR1 is SGHRS and CDR2 is YFSETQ. The CDR3 extends over 14 amino acids. CDR3 DNA: TGCGCCAGCGCCTTAGGTATATCTCCAGATACGCAGTATTTT. Translating gives CASALGISPDTQYF.

The V gene is TRBV2, the J gene TRBJ1-4; perhaps TRBD1 as D (5 bases). This CDR3 is 15 amino acids long. V was trimmed by 10 bases and J by 2 bases, leaving 17 bases between them. Germline CDR1 SNHLY, CDR2 FYNNEI. The CDR3 spells CAITRGRSTNEKLFF. The CDR3 nucleotides read TGTGCCATCACTCGGGGGAGGTCCACTAATGAAAAACTGTTTTTT.

V gene TRBV7-3 combines with J gene TRBJ2-2, with 8 positions matching TRBD1. V dropped 3 bases and J dropped 7; count of bases not matched to a gene: 7. This CDR3 has 15 amino acids. Germline V lookup: CDR1 SGHTA, CDR2 FQGTGA. The CDR3 is CASSFGAGGIGELFF. The CDR3 DNA reads TGTGCCAGCAGCTTTGGGGCAGGGGGCATCGGGGAGCTGTTTTTT.

The chain links TRBV2 to TRBJ1-5; TRBD1 might be the D (5 bases). V shed 6 bases and J shed 6 bases, with 15 bases lying between them. This CDR3 contains 14 residues. Germline V gives CDR1 SNHLY, CDR2 FYNNEI. The CDR3 is CASREGLVSQPQHF. The CDR3 DNA sequence: TGTGCCAGCAGGGAGGGGCTGGTAAGTCAGCCCCAGCATTTT.

The gene calls are TRBV28 and TRBJ1-2; D is possibly TRBD1 (5 bases). The CDR3 length is 14 residues. V lost 2 bases and J lost 9, with 16 bases in between. Germline CDR1 is MDHEN and CDR2 is SYDVKM. CDR3 nucleotides: TGTGCCAGCAGTTTAGGGGAGGGGAGGAGTAGCTACACCTTC. Its protein product is CASSLGEGRSSYTF.

This clone was seen a handful of times. CDR3 bases: TGCGCCAGCAGCTTGGCCGGAGGGGATACGCAGTATTTT. It translates to CASSLAGGDTQYF. This sequence joins TRBV5-1 and TRBJ2-3, with TRBD2 as a possible D gene (6 bases). There are 13 residues in the CDR3. Germline V lookup: CDR1 SGHRS, CDR2 YFSETQ. Trimming pared 0 bases from V and 6 bases from J, leaving 8 bases between.

V gene TRBV7-9 combines with J gene TRBJ2-1, with 11 bases lining up with TRBD2. The ends lost 3 bases at V and 4 bases at J; junction bases unmatched: 11. Germline CDR1 SEHNR, CDR2 FQNEAQ (reference sequence). The CDR3 extends over 18 amino acids. CDR3 sequence: CASSFPFRLAGTYNEQFF. The CDR3 DNA reads as TGTGCCAGCAGCTTTCCCTTCCGACTAGCGGGAACGTACAATGAGCAGTTCTTC.

CDR3 sequence (DNA): TGTGCCAGCAGGAGACTTTTCACTACCTACGAGCAGTACTTC. Amino acid sequence: CASRRLFTTYEQYF. The chain carries TRBV28 and TRBJ2-7; no clear D gene. The germline V gene encodes CDR1 MDHEN and CDR2 SYDVKM. V lost 6 bases to trimming and J lost 2 bases, with 14 bases between them. The CDR3 contains 14 residues.

As concerns this clone: A junction boundary mismatches the germline segment, possibly from a read error. V and J are TRBV18 and TRBJ2-5, with D hard to call. Germline V gives CDR1 KGHSH, CDR2 LQKENI. This CDR3 has 12 amino acids. In DNA, the CDR3 is TGTGCCAGCTCCCCACGGGCGGAGACCCAGTACTTC. Its translation: CASSPRAETQYF. The variable domain in full, with the rest retrieved from reference TRBV18 and TRBJ2-5, is NAGVMQNPRHLVRRRGQEARLRCSPMKGHSHVYWYRQLPEEGLKFMVYLQKENIIDESGMPKERFSAEFPKEGPSILRIQQVVRGDSAAYFCASSPRAETQYFGPGTRLLVL.

The genes are TRBV4-2 and TRBJ2-3; D possibly uses TRBD1 or TRBD2 (6 bases each). V was clipped by 0 bases and J by 3 bases, with 16 bases between them. Germline V CDR1 and CDR2: LGHNA, YNFKEQ. This CDR3 region has 17 residues. The CDR3 region is CASSQDWGRDTTDTQYF. CDR3 bases: TGTGCCAGCAGCCAAGATTGGGGGCGGGATACGACAGATACGCAGTATTTT.

The J gene is TRBJ2-1, the V gene TRBV4-2, with 14 bases fitting TRBD2. V lost 3 bases, J lost 6 bases, and 4 bases stayed unmatched. The germline CDR1 and CDR2 sequences are LGHNA and YNFKEQ. The CDR3 has 16 amino acids. Here the CDR3 DNA reads TGTGCCAGCAGCCAGTTGACTAGCGGGAGGGTCAATGAGCAGTTCTTC. Amino acid sequence: CASSQLTSGRVNEQFF.

This clone was observed once. The rearrangement joins TRBV18 to TRBJ2-1; possible D gene TRBD2, 6 bases. The CDR3 length is 16 residues. V lost 3 bases, J lost 0 bases, and 12 bases lay in between. CDR1 is KGHSH, CDR2 LQKENI, per germline. The CDR3 DNA reads as TGTGCCAGCTCACCTCTGGGCGGGGACTCCTACAATGAGCAGTTCTTC. Its protein product is CASSPLGGDSYNEQFF. Complete variable domain (other parts from reference TRBV18 and TRBJ2-1): NAGVMQNPRHLVRRRGQEARLRCSPMKGHSHVYWYRQLPEEGLKFMVYLQKENIIDESGMPKERFSAEFPKEGPSILRIQQVVRGDSAAYFCASSPLGGDSYNEQFFGPGTRLTVL.

The V call is TRBV10-3, the J call TRBJ2-1; D may match TRBD1 or TRBD2 (5 bases each). CDR3 length: 11 residues. Germline-derived CDR1 and CDR2 are ENHRY and SYGVKD. Between the trimmed V and J ends, which lost 10 bases and 8 bases, there was a span of 12 bases. The CDR3 region is CATSRGDEQFF. As DNA, the CDR3 is TGTGCCACCAGCCGAGGGGATGAGCAGTTCTTC.

With regard to this clone: The sample contains more than one DNA sequence encoding this CDR3. The CDR3 DNA reads as TGTGCCAGCAGCGTGGGACTAGCGGGGGTTTACGAGCAGTACTTC. Its protein is CASSVGLAGVYEQYF. The chain joins TRBV9 to TRBJ2-7; the match to TRBD2 covers 14 bases. CDR1 and CDR2 from the germline V gene are SGDLS and YYNGEE. The V gene end was trimmed by 2 bases and the J gene end by 4 bases; junction bases not matched to a gene: 2. This CDR3 contains 15 residues.

The chain is built from TRBV6-6 and TRBJ2-7; D uncertain. The CDR3 totals 14 residues. Trimming removed 7 bases from V and 1 base from J, with 14 bases in between. Germline V gene sequence: CDR1 MNHNY, CDR2 SVGAGI (reference sequence). The CDR3 DNA reads TGTGCCAGCACCTACTCCAGGTATTCCTACGAGCAGTACTTC. Its translation is CASTYSRYSYEQYF.

This chain's CDR3 is CASSQREFGELFF. The CDR3 nucleotides are TGCGCCAGCAGCCAGAGAGAGTTCGGGGAGCTGTTTTTT. The V and J genes are TRBV4-1 and TRBJ2-2; D ambiguous. Germline assignment: CDR1 MGHRA and CDR2 YSYEKL. CDR3 length equals 13 residues. Trimming took off 3 bases at V and 7 bases at J, with 9 bases between the two ends.

This CDR3 reads CASSPPGLADYEQYF. In DNA form, the CDR3 reads TGTGCCAGCAGCCCACCGGGACTAGCTGATTACGAGCAGTACTTC. The chain links TRBV5-4 to TRBJ2-7, with TRBD2 matching 9 bases. Germline values: CDR1 SGHNT, CDR2 YYREEE (reference sequence). CDR3 length equals 15 residues. J lost 4 bases, V lost 4 bases, and 9 bases had no gene match.